This T cell receptor (beta chain) appears in the sequencing data of a study of blood T cell repertoires in COVID-19. The CDR3 contains 22 residues. The V gene's germline CDR1 is LGHNA and CDR2 YNFKEQ. The germline V and J ends were trimmed by 3 bases and 5 bases, with 32 bases remaining between them. Profiled with immunoSEQ multiplex PCR; TCRdb holds only in-frame clones, not every one. The sample holds 300,000 to 450,000 clones; almost 90% are singletons and the top ten take approximately 1%. The receptor's source is a woman aged 25 to 45 who had been exposed to COVID-19. The chain carries TRBV4-2 and TRBJ1-6; the D is unclear. The specimen was PBMCs or T cells enriched from blood (not recorded which). CDR3 nucleotide sequence: TGTGCCAGCAGCCATCCGGGGTTAGGGAGCCGGGCTCCCTCAACAAATAATTCACCCCTCCACTTT. Protein sequence: CASSHPGLGSRAPSTNNSPLHF.